This T cell receptor (beta chain) appears in the sequencing data of a study of human T cells and chemical hapten exposure. Study-wide results and limits: No shift was seen in TCRs above 1 in 1000 frequency with DPC sensitization.

TCRdb passed the RACE reads through MiXCR, listing each CDR3 protein once. The table lists about 140,000 distinct CDR3 sequences, about 12% of them singletons. Time point given: patch test 2, 6 weeks after DPC sensitization. The sample's treatment: therapeutic diphenylcyclopropenone sensitization with weekly scalp DPC. Germline assignment: CDR1 SGHRS and CDR2 YFSETQ. The CDR3 consists of 16 residues. V lost 0 bases, J lost 4 bases, and 14 bases lay in between. This clonotype was recorded many times. Its antigen is unknown. The sequencing here drew on whole blood, taken in connection with sensitization to the hapten diphenylcyclopropenone (DPC). This TCR was recovered from a woman aged 45-65 years with alopecia areata. Some clones in this sample may be carry-over from other donors' samples. V usage is TRBV5-1 and J usage is TRBJ1-3; a weak D match, TRBD1 (5 bases). The chain's CDR3 is CASSLAVPRAGNTIYF. DNA of the CDR3: TGCGCCAGCAGCTTGGCCGTCCCCAGGGCAGGAAACACCATATATTTT.